The clone carrying this T cell receptor beta chain came up a few times. The sample is drawn from a study of blood T cell repertoires in COVID-19. Overall study: Samples taken during acute and convalescent COVID-19 were collected in the United States, Italy and Spain. PBMCs, B-cell-depleted T cells, or T cells provided the cDNA or gDNA that made up the material.

Under the authors' procedure: Counts of nucleated cells, estimated from reference gene primer amplification, were obtained. Repertoires were generated with immunoSEQ multiplex PCR, while TCRdb's copy carries only in-frame clones and drops some. That table supplies the V and J calls and clone size; D and trimming were determined from the DNA. The sample yields 70,000 to 95,000 clones, approximately 86% seen once. Deletions cut 4 bases from V and 3 bases from J, with 10 bases between. CDR1 is LGHDT, CDR2 YNNKEL, per germline (reference sequence). The CDR3 consists of 14 residues. The sample was peripheral blood. J is TRBJ1-3 and V is TRBV3-1 (or the pseudogene TRBV3-2); the D is unclear. This clonotype was sampled from a woman aged 65 to 85 with acute or convalescent COVID-19. The CDR3 DNA sequence: TGTGCCAGCAGCCGAGGGAAGGATGGAAACACCATATATTTT. Its translation: CASSRGKDGNTIYF.